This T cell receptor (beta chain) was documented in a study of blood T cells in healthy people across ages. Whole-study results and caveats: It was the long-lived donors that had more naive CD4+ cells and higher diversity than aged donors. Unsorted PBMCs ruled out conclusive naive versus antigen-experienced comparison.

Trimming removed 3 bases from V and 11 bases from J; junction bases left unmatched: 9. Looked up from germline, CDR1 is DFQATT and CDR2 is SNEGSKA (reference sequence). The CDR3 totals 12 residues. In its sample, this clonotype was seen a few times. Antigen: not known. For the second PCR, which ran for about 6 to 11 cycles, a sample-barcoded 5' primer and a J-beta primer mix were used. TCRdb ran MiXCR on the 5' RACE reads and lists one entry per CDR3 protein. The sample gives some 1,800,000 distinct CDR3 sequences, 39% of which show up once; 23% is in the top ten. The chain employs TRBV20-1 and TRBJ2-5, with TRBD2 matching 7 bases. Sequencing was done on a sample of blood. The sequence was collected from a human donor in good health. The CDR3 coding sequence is TGCAGTGCTAGGGACCGGGAGGTGGAGCAGTACTTC. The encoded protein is CSARDREVEQYF.